The present T cell receptor beta chain was sequenced within a study of cytomegalovirus exposure and HLA in healthy donors. PCR amplification relied on 60 Vbeta primers (plus 13 Jbeta primers). In the original processing: In a later analysis, the count reached some 75 million unique TCR beta chains, with approximately 11 million shared. Sequenced by immunoSEQ multiplex PCR; TCRdb stores in-frame clones only, minus some. The D gene and trimming were derived from the DNA, and the V and J assignments and clone size from that table. The data show 150,000 to 200,000 clones, about an eighth seen once. V shed 5 bases and J shed 2 bases, with 10 bases lying between them. CDR3 length: 15 amino acids. CDR1 is LNHDA, CDR2 SQIVND, per germline (reference sequence).

The source is a man aged 50 to 59 in good health and CMV-seropositive. Sequencing was carried out using PBMCs. The chain has TRBV19 and TRBJ1-6, with D tentatively TRBD1 (6 bases). Here the CDR3 reads CASSAGDTYNSPLHF. DNA of the CDR3: TGTGCCAGTAGTGCTGGGGACACCTATAATTCACCCCTCCACTTT.